One and the same sample provided the 21 T cell receptor beta chains below, sequenced in a study of vaccination effects on CD4 cells after COVID-19. The assay was immunoSEQ multiplex PCR, and TCRdb's table has in-frame clones only and misses some. The table records roughly 30,000 clones, approximately 71% of them present only once. No antigen is known for these receptors. With the ViraFEST assay, the study expanded antigen-specific CD4+ T cells using viral peptide pools, then sequenced them. Following culture for ten to eleven days, CD4+ T cells were isolated. Two-dose vaccination with either BNT162b2 or mRNA-1273 was given to the participants. Sample: CD4+ T cells from PBMCs cultured with HCoV-NL63 spike peptides, taken after COVID-19 vaccination. Receptors were obtained from a human donor who received a COVID-19 vaccine.

CDR3 sequence reads: CASSLGGAAGRELFF. CDR3 DNA: TGTGCCAGCAGCTTAGGGGGCGCGGCGGGCCGGGAGCTGTTTTTT. The chain carries TRBV7-2 and TRBJ2-2, with D perhaps being TRBD1 or TRBD2 (5 bases each). Looked up from germline, CDR1 is SGHTA and CDR2 is FQGNSA. The V gene lost 1 base and the J gene lost 9 bases, with 15 bases spanning the gap. CDR3 size: 15 residues.

CDR3 nucleotides: TGTGCCAGCTCACCACTATTAGTTTATGAGCAGTTCTTC. Encoded protein: CASSPLLVYEQFF. The J gene is TRBJ2-1, the V gene TRBV18; D is unclear. Trimming took 1 base from V and 8 from J, leaving 9 bases between them. Germline assignment: CDR1 KGHSH and CDR2 LQKENI. The CDR3 spans 13 residues.

This chain uses TRBV18 with TRBJ1-3, with D possibly TRBD1 on 6 matching bases. There are 15 residues in the CDR3. CDR1 KGHSH and CDR2 LQKENI come from the germline V gene. Trimming cost V 5 bases and J 0 bases, with 11 bases left between them. The CDR3 here is CASSWDTSSGNTIYF. The CDR3 DNA reads as TGTGCCAGCTCATGGGACACGAGCTCTGGAAACACCATATATTTT.

This clone showed up just a few times. The V and J genes are TRBV5-4 and TRBJ1-2; D might be TRBD1 (5 bases). This CDR3 has 13 amino acids. Germline V CDR1 and CDR2: SGHNT, YYREEE (reference sequence). The V end lost 7 bases, the J end lost 6 bases, and 16 bases lay between the germline ends. The CDR3 coding sequence is TGTGCCAGCCACGGGACCCCTAAAGATGGCTACACCTTC. It is translated as CASHGTPKDGYTF.

The chain uses TRBV6-1 and TRBJ1-1; no clear D gene. From germline, CDR1 is MNHNS and CDR2 SASEGT. Between the trimmed V and J ends, which lost 3 bases and 5 bases, there was a span of 10 bases. This CDR3 has 13 residues. Here the CDR3 DNA reads TGTGCCAGCAGTGAGGGATACGGGACTGAAGCTTTCTTT. This sequence encodes CASSEGYGTEAFF.

The chain couples TRBV2 to TRBJ2-2; the D is unclear. The CDR3 covers 13 residues. CDR1 is SNHLY, CDR2 FYNNEI, per germline. V lost 5 bases, J lost 7 bases, and 11 bases lay in between. The CDR3 bases are TGTGCCAGCAGTATCTTGGGAAACGGGGAGCTGTTTTTT. Amino acid sequence: CASSILGNGELFF.

The V gene is TRBV10-1, the J gene TRBJ2-3; 9 bases fit TRBD2. Looked up from germline, CDR1 is WNHNN and CDR2 is SYGVQD (reference sequence). Unmatched junction bases numbered 4, after V lost 3 bases and J lost 3 bases. This CDR3 comprises 15 residues. The CDR3 DNA is TGCGCCAGCAGTGATTCGAGCGGGGGGACAGATACGCAGTATTTT. Translation: CASSDSSGGTDTQYF.

The chain combines TRBV3-1 (or the pseudogene TRBV3-2) with TRBJ1-2; tentative D call: TRBD1 (5 bases). Germline V gene lookup returns CDR1 LGHDT and CDR2 YNNKEL (reference sequence). The length of the CDR3 is 14 residues. The V end lost 1 base, the J end lost 2 bases, and 8 bases lay between the germline ends. The CDR3 protein is CASSQGGGNYGYTF. The DNA of the CDR3 is TGTGCCAGCAGCCAAGGCGGGGGGAACTATGGCTACACCTTC.

The chain links TRBV4-1 to TRBJ2-5, with D unclear. V was cut by 0 bases and J by 2 bases, with 13 bases left in between. Germline lookup yields CDR1 MGHRA and CDR2 YSYEKL. There are 16 residues in the CDR3. CDR3 sequence: CASSQEGFLTQETQYF. The CDR3 nucleotides read TGCGCCAGCAGCCAAGAAGGATTCCTTACGCAAGAGACCCAGTACTTC.

The count of this clone is one. V gene TRBV10-3 combines with J gene TRBJ1-6; 7 bases line up with TRBD1. Germline lookup yields CDR1 ENHRY and CDR2 SYGVKD. The CDR3 covers 13 residues. Trimming removed 8 bases from V and 6 bases from J; junction bases left unmatched: 4. The CDR3 here is CAIGGTANSPLHF. For the CDR3, the DNA is TGTGCCATCGGAGGGACAGCTAATTCACCCCTCCACTTT.

The chain recombines TRBV5-4 with TRBJ2-1, with TRBD2 matching 14 bases. CDR3 length: 15 amino acids. J was trimmed by 8 bases and V by 0 bases; bases with no gene match: 1. Germline loops: CDR1 SGHNT, CDR2 YYREEE (reference sequence). The DNA for the CDR3 is TGTGCCAGCAGCTTGGGACTAGCGGGAGGGGATGAGCAGTTCTTC. Translated: CASSLGLAGGDEQFF.

V and J are TRBV5-1 and TRBJ1-1; D remains unclear. V shed 8 bases and J shed 1 base, with 15 bases lying between them. Germline V gene sequence: CDR1 SGHRS, CDR2 YFSETQ. The CDR3 totals 14 residues. CDR3 sequence reads: CASLSGSSNTEAFF. CDR3 coding DNA: TGCGCCAGTCTATCGGGCAGCTCGAACACTGAAGCTTTCTTT.

The CDR3 DNA reads TGCGCCAGCAGTGGGCCCCTTAAGGGCACTGAAGCTTTCTTT. Translated, it gives CASSGPLKGTEAFF. V gene TRBV4-1 combines with J gene TRBJ1-1; D is uncertain. V lost 6 bases to trimming and J lost 4 bases, with 15 bases between them. This CDR3 contains 14 residues. The V gene's germline CDR1 is MGHRA and CDR2 YSYEKL.

V usage is TRBV10-3 and J usage is TRBJ1-5, with TRBD1 matching over 7 bases. The CDR3 consists of 14 residues. In germline, CDR1 is ENHRY, CDR2 SYGVKD. V lost 4 bases, J lost 5 bases, and 5 bases stayed unmatched. CDR3 coding DNA: TGTGCCATCAGTGTCGCAGGGGGGGATCAGCCCCAGCATTTT. Its translation: CAISVAGGDQPQHF.

The CDR3 DNA sequence: TGTGCCAGTAGTCATCCATCTACGAACACTGAAGCTTTCTTT. This sequence encodes CASSHPSTNTEAFF. This chain joins TRBV19 and TRBJ1-1; D uncertain. The germline V gene encodes CDR1 LNHDA and CDR2 SQIVND (reference sequence). This CDR3 spans 14 amino acids. Trimming took off 5 bases at V and 1 base at J, with 11 bases between the two ends.

This clone has a single count. V usage is TRBV27 and J usage is TRBJ2-7, with a possible D match to TRBD1 (6 bases). Germline CDR1 MNHEY, CDR2 SMNVEV (reference sequence). Trimming pared 6 bases from V and 1 base from J, leaving 13 bases between. CDR3 length: 14 residues. The CDR3 sequence: CASSLLGQSYEQYF. The CDR3 DNA reads TGTGCCAGCAGCCTACTAGGACAGTCCTACGAGCAGTACTTC.

The DNA of the CDR3 is TGTGCCAGCAGCCAAGATTATAGCTATGGCTACACCTTC. This gives the protein CASSQDYSYGYTF. The chain uses TRBV14 and TRBJ1-2; D gene unclear. The V gene's germline CDR1 is SGHDN and CDR2 FVKESK. The V gene lost 0 bases and the J gene lost 4 bases, with 6 bases spanning the gap. The CDR3 runs to 13 residues.

This chain links TRBV3-1 (or the pseudogene TRBV3-2) with TRBJ1-2; D might be TRBD1 (5 bases). V lost 0 bases, J lost 6 bases, and 11 bases lay in between. Germline values: CDR1 LGHDT, CDR2 YNNKEL (reference sequence). The CDR3 spans 14 residues. CDR3 bases: TGTGCCAGCAGCCAAGATCGAGGGGAGAATGGCTACACCTTC. Protein: CASSQDRGENGYTF.

V is TRBV5-8 and J is TRBJ2-3; 9 bases are a match to TRBD2. The junction had 7 bases not matched to a gene; V was cut back by 0 bases and J by 2 bases. The CDR3 runs 17 residues. The germline CDR1 and CDR2 sequences are SGHTS and YDEGEE. CDR3 DNA sequence: TGTGCCAGCAGCTTGGCCGGCGGGGGGGCCCCCACAGATACGCAGTATTTT. This codes for CASSLAGGGAPTDTQYF.

The chain is built from TRBV19 and TRBJ1-1; 10 nucleotides align to TRBD1. The CDR3 is 16 amino acids. Looked up from germline, CDR1 is LNHDA and CDR2 is SQIVND (reference sequence). J lost 4 bases, V lost 7 bases, and 12 bases had no gene match. As DNA, the CDR3 is TGTGCCAGTAATTCGGCCCCCGGGACAGGGGTCACTGAAGCTTTCTTT. It encodes CASNSAPGTGVTEAFF.

By share, this clone ranks as hyperexpanded (1% or more). V usage is TRBV7-8 and J usage is TRBJ1-1; D gene unclear. CDR1 is SGHVS and CDR2 is FQNEAQ in the germline V gene. V was cut by 3 bases and J by 4 bases, with 15 bases left in between. The CDR3 consists of 15 residues. This CDR3 reads CASSLTELTFTEAFF. CDR3 nucleotide sequence: TGTGCCAGCAGCTTGACGGAGCTGACCTTCACTGAAGCTTTCTTT. Together with reference TRBV7-8 and TRBJ1-1, the CDR3 gives the full variable domain: GAGVSQSPRYKVAKRGQDVALRCDPISGHVSLFWYQQALGQGPEFLTYFQNEAQLDKSGLPSDRFFAERPEGSVSTLKIQRTQQEDSAVYLCASSLTELTFTEAFFGQGTRLTVV.